The rows below give T cell receptor beta chains drawn from one sample of a study of response to subunit inactivated influenza vaccine. TCRdb used MiXCR to reprocess the RT-PCR reads, holding one entry per CDR3 protein. The top ten clones hold approximately 10% of a sample with roughly 760,000 distinct CDR3 sequences, around 21% of them seen once. Sequenced here: PBMCs from blood, sampled more than 4 days after vaccination. The receptors come from a middle-aged man who received an inactivated influenza vaccine. Each CDR3 is given with its conserved first and last residue. D genes are given only for firm matches. Size is stated for part of the rows, as once, few or many counts, or as a class when the clone is expanded.

cdr3_nt,cdr3_aa,j_call,d_call,v_call,clone_size
TGTGCCAGCAGCCCATACGGTAGCACAGATACGCAGTATTTT,CASSPYGSTDTQYF,TRBJ2-3,-,TRBV12-3/TRBV12-4,-
TGTGCCAGCAGCACCCAAGGGGGGGGTGAGCAGTACTTC,CASSTQGGGEQYF,TRBJ2-7,-,TRBV7-2,many
TGTGCCAGCAGCGGCGGGGCTGGGATTGAAGAGCAGTACTTC,CASSGGAGIEEQYF,TRBJ2-7,-,TRBV6-1,many
TGTGCCAGCAGTCGCAGGACAGGGGCCTACGAGCAGTACTTC,CASSRRTGAYEQYF,TRBJ2-7,TRBD1,TRBV6-2/TRBV6-3,-
TGTGCCAGCAGCTTAGTCGTCTCGGCAGGGGACAACTATGGCTACACCTTC,CASSLVVSAGDNYGYTF,TRBJ1-2,-,TRBV7-2,few
TGTGCCAGCAGCCGAGATTCATCCTCGTCCAGGACAGATACGCAGTATTTT,CASSRDSSSSRTDTQYF,TRBJ2-3,-,TRBV4-2,few
TGTGCCTGGAGTGTTAAGGAGACCCAGTACTTC,CAWSVKETQYF,TRBJ2-5,-,TRBV30,-
TGCAGTGCTGCAGAAGTCTATAATTCACCCCTCCACTTT,CSAAEVYNSPLHF,TRBJ1-6,-,TRBV20-1,few
TGCGCCAGCCGGGACAGGGGGCCGAGCAATCAGCCCCAGCATTTT,CASRDRGPSNQPQHF,TRBJ1-5,TRBD1,TRBV20-1,few
TGTGCCACCAGTGATTCCCCAGGGACTAGCGGGAGTTCCCGCCCTGAGCAGTTCTTC,CATSDSPGTSGSSRPEQFF,TRBJ2-1,TRBD2,TRBV24-1,-
TGCAGTGCTATTACGCGGGGGGACAGGGTTACAGATACGCAGTATTTT,CSAITRGDRVTDTQYF,TRBJ2-3,-,TRBV20-1,-
TGTGCCATCAGTGAAGGCCCAACAGGGTCCTACGAGCAGTATTTC,CAISEGPTGSYEQYF,TRBJ2-7,-,TRBV10-3,-
TGTGCCAGCAGCTTAGGGTCCATACCTAACCAAGAGACCCAGTACTTC,CASSLGSIPNQETQYF,TRBJ2-5,-,TRBV11-2,-
TGCGCCAGCAGGGAGGTAGCGAACACCGGGGAGCTGTTTTTT,CASREVANTGELFF,TRBJ2-2,-,TRBV5-1,few
TGTGCCAGCAGCCACGGACGGCACTATGGCTACACCTTC,CASSHGRHYGYTF,TRBJ1-2,-,TRBV14,-
TGCGCCAGCAGCTCAAACAGGGATGCGCAGCAGTATTTT,CASSSNRDAQQYF,TRBJ2-3,-,TRBV5-1,many
TGTGCCAGCAGCTTAGTAGGGAACCTCGGAGATACGCAGTATTTT,CASSLVGNLGDTQYF,TRBJ2-3,-,TRBV7-9,few
TGTGCCAGCAGACCGGACACTTTCAATGAGCAGTTCTTC,CASRPDTFNEQFF,TRBJ2-1,-,TRBV2,-
TGTGCCAGCAGGGACAGGGTACGCGAGCAGTACTTC,CASRDRVREQYF,TRBJ2-7,TRBD1,TRBV28,-
TGTGCCAGCAGCTCCTCTAGGAACACTGAAGCTTTCTTT,CASSSSRNTEAFF,TRBJ1-1,-,TRBV7-6,few